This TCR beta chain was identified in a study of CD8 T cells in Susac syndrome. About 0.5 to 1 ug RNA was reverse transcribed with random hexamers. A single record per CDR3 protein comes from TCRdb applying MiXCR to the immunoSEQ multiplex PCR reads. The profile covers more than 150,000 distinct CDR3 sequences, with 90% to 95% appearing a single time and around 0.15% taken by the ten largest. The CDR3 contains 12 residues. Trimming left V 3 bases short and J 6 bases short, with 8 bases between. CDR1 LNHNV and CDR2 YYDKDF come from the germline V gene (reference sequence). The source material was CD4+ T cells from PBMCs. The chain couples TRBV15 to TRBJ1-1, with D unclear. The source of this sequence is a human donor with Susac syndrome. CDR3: CATSRLPPEAFF. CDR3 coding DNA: TGTGCCACCAGCAGGTTACCACCTGAAGCTTTCTTT.